What follows are 15 T cell receptor beta chains derived from one specimen sequenced in a study of blood T cell repertoires in COVID-19. Profiled with immunoSEQ multiplex PCR; TCRdb holds only in-frame clones, not every one. The table shows 110,000 to 150,000 clones, with 80% to 90% occurring only once. Sequencing was done on a sample of peripheral blood. The receptors stem from a woman in her thirties or forties with acute or convalescent COVID-19.

The chain couples TRBV19 to TRBJ1-1; no clear D. The CDR3 has 14 residues. Trimming shortened V by 5 bases and J by 0 bases, and 10 bases separated the two germline ends. CDR1 and CDR2 (germline): LNHDA, SQIVND (reference sequence). The CDR3 sequence is CASSPRVLNTEAFF. The CDR3 DNA sequence: TGTGCCAGTAGTCCCCGAGTCCTGAACACTGAAGCTTTCTTT.

This sequence joins TRBV28 and TRBJ1-5, with TRBD1 matching over 7 bases. V shed 5 bases and J 2 bases; nucleotides not matched to a gene: 3. The germline CDR1 and CDR2 sequences are MDHEN and SYDVKM. This CDR3 is 14 amino acids long. CDR3 amino acids: CASSHGTGNQPQHF. Written as DNA, the CDR3 is TGTGCCAGCAGTCACGGGACAGGCAATCAGCCCCAGCATTTT.

The V call is TRBV4-3, the J call TRBJ1-2, with D maybe TRBD1 (5 bases). The germline V gene encodes CDR1 LGHNA and CDR2 YSLEER. CDR3 length: 15 residues. Trimming removed 0 bases from V and 4 bases from J, with 12 bases in between. The CDR3 loop is CASSQEGELGYGYTF. The CDR3 DNA reads TGCGCCAGCAGCCAAGAAGGGGAATTGGGCTATGGCTACACCTTC.

The table lists this clone with a count of one. CDR3 DNA sequence: TGCGCCAGCAGGCTCGGGACTAGTGAGTTCACAGATACGCAGTATTTT. Translated, it gives CASRLGTSEFTDTQYF. The chain joins TRBV5-1 to TRBJ2-3; 8 positions agree with TRBD2. CDR3 length equals 16 residues. J was trimmed by 2 bases and V by 5 bases; bases with no gene match: 10. The germline gives CDR1 SGHRS, CDR2 YFSETQ. Supplemented by reference TRBV5-1 and TRBJ2-3, the full variable domain reads KAGVTQTPRYLIKTRGQQVTLSCSPISGHRSVSWYQQTPGQGLQFLFEYFSETQRNKGNFPGRFSGRQFSNSRSEMNVSTLELGDSALYLCASRLGTSEFTDTQYFGPGTRLTVL.

This chain uses TRBV7-8 with TRBJ1-2; a possible D gene is TRBD1 (5 bases). Trimming removed 5 bases at V and 0 bases at J, with 13 bases between. The germline gives CDR1 SGHVS, CDR2 FQNEAQ. This CDR3 is 15 amino acids long. In nucleotides, the CDR3 is TGTGCCAGCAGCGTCGTGTGGGGGGCTAACTATGGCTACACCTTC. It is translated as CASSVVWGANYGYTF.

In its sample, this clone was seen many times. This chain links TRBV5-5 with TRBJ2-7, with 7 bases fitting TRBD1. Germline V gene data show CDR1 as SGHKS and CDR2 as YYEKEE (reference sequence). This CDR3 comprises 16 residues. V shed 4 bases and J 9 bases; nucleotides not matched to a gene: 19. CDR3 in amino acids: CASSPDIPGQNWGQYF. The CDR3 DNA reads as TGTGCCAGCAGCCCCGACATTCCGGGACAGAACTGGGGGCAGTACTTC.

The chain has TRBV6-1 and TRBJ1-4; weak D call: TRBD1 (5 bases). The CDR3 is 15 amino acids. Germline values: CDR1 MNHNS, CDR2 SASEGT. Trimming left V 2 bases short and J 8 bases short, with 15 bases between. Here the CDR3 DNA reads TGTGCCAGCAGTGAATACAAGGGGCCGGAAGAAAAACTGTTTTTT. Translated, it gives CASSEYKGPEEKLFF.

The chain carries TRBV7-2 and TRBJ2-1, with a possible D match to TRBD2 (6 bases). Germline values: CDR1 SGHTA, CDR2 FQGNSA. V lost 5 bases, J lost 8 bases, and 16 bases lay in between. The CDR3 loop spans 14 amino acids. For the CDR3, the DNA is TGTGCCAGCAGCGAAAGGCGGGGATTGGATGAGCAGTTCTTC. It specifies CASSERRGLDEQFF.

The V gene is TRBV19, the J gene TRBJ1-1; D is unresolved. The V gene lost 4 bases and the J gene lost 5 bases, with 17 bases spanning the gap. CDR3 length: 15 residues. CDR1 is LNHDA and CDR2 is SQIVND in the germline V gene (reference sequence). CDR3 DNA sequence: TGTGCCAGTAGTAAGCGGGGAAATCAGCGGACTGAAGCTTTCTTT. It encodes CASSKRGNQRTEAFF. Filled out from reference TRBV19 and TRBJ1-1, the complete variable domain reads DGGITQSPKYLFRKEGQNVTLSCEQNLNHDAMYWYRQDPGQGLRLIYYSQIVNDFQKGDIAEGYSVSREKKESFPLTVTSAQKNPTAFYLCASSKRGNQRTEAFFGQGTRLTVV.

This chain connects TRBV18 to TRBJ2-3; 10 bases are shared with TRBD2. The CDR3 is 14 amino acids. Germline-derived CDR1 and CDR2 are KGHSH and LQKENI. Losses at the gene ends were 6 bases for V and 1 base for J; bases not matched to a gene: 1. CDR3 DNA sequence: TGTGCCAGCTCCGGGACTAGCGGCACAGATACGCAGTATTTT. Its protein product is CASSGTSGTDTQYF. The variable domain in full, completed from reference TRBV18 and TRBJ2-3, reads NAGVMQNPRHLVRRRGQEARLRCSPMKGHSHVYWYRQLPEEGLKFMVYLQKENIIDESGMPKERFSAEFPKEGPSILRIQQVVRGDSAAYFCASSGTSGTDTQYFGPGTRLTVL.

This chain uses TRBV6-6 with TRBJ2-7; TRBD1 matches 9 bases. Germline CDR1 and CDR2: MNHNY and SVGAGI (reference sequence). The CDR3 contains 15 residues. The V segment lost 8 bases and the J segment 2 bases; nucleotides outside the gene matches: 10. In DNA form, the CDR3 reads TGTGCCAGCGACTCGACGGGACAGGGTACCTACGAGCAGTACTTC. Protein: CASDSTGQGTYEQYF.

The chain recombines TRBV9 with TRBJ2-3; perhaps TRBD1 as D (6 bases). The CDR3 loop spans 15 amino acids. V gave up 3 bases and J gave up 2 bases, with 13 bases separating them. Germline CDR1 reads SGDLS; CDR2 reads YYNGEE. The CDR3 is CASSASQGITDTQYF. Here the CDR3 DNA reads TGTGCCAGCAGCGCGTCCCAGGGGATCACAGATACGCAGTATTTT.

The chain recombines TRBV20-1 with TRBJ2-2; 7 bases agree with TRBD2. The V and J ends lost 3 bases and 1 base, in that order; junction bases with no gene match: 2. The CDR3 is 14 residues long. Germline values: CDR1 DFQATT, CDR2 SNEGSKA (reference sequence). The CDR3 region is CSASWGGNTGELFF. The CDR3 DNA follows: TGCAGTGCTAGTTGGGGGGGGAACACCGGGGAGCTGTTTTTT.

In DNA form, the CDR3 reads TGTGCCAGCAGGCGTATCGGGGGTGGCTACGAGCAGTACTTC. This sequence encodes CASRRIGGGYEQYF. The rearrangement links TRBV6-5 to TRBJ2-7, with a possible D match to TRBD2 (6 bases). CDR1 is MNHEY and CDR2 is SVGAGI in the germline V gene. This CDR3 comprises 14 residues. The V end lost 6 bases, the J end lost 3 bases, and 15 bases lay between the germline ends.

The chain uses TRBV5-1 and TRBJ2-2; D might be TRBD1 (6 bases). Per germline, CDR1 SGHRS and CDR2 YFSETQ. Trimming removed 2 bases at V and 1 base at J, with 12 bases between. The CDR3 covers 16 residues. Here the CDR3 reads CASSFADSRNTGELFF. CDR3 DNA: TGCGCCAGCAGCTTCGCGGACAGTAGGAACACCGGGGAGCTGTTTTTT.